A single sample gave rise to the 23 T cell receptor beta chains below, sequenced in a study of T-cell memory formation after mild COVID-19. TCRdb passed the 5' RACE reads through MiXCR, listing each CDR3 protein once. The sample includes around 90,000 distinct CDR3 sequences, about an eighth seen only once; the top ten take about 26%. The specimen sequenced was PBMCs or a T cell subset sorted from them (not recorded which). The receptors come from an adult woman who had mild COVID-19 (a few samples of this study predate the infection). Cell type and time point are not known.

The V gene is TRBV6-6, the J gene TRBJ2-7, with TRBD1 matching over 10 bases. From germline, CDR1 is MNHNY and CDR2 SVGAGI (reference sequence). Germline trimming cut 7 bases from V and 3 bases from J; bases unmatched to any gene: 9. The CDR3 spans 15 residues. CDR3 loop: CASMGERTGGYEQYF. The CDR3 nucleotides are TGTGCCAGCATGGGGGAAAGGACAGGGGGCTACGAGCAGTACTTC.

The gene calls are TRBV6-6 and TRBJ1-6; D call uncertain. The CDR3 totals 11 residues. CDR1 is MNHNY, CDR2 SVGAGI, per germline (reference sequence). Trimming cost V 3 bases and J 10 bases, with 4 bases left between them. CDR3 region: CASSYESPLHF. CDR3 DNA sequence: TGTGCCAGCAGTTATGAATCACCCCTCCACTTT.

This clonotype was counted many times. The rearrangement links TRBV29-1 to TRBJ2-1; TRBD1 agrees at 11 bases. There are 13 residues in the CDR3. Germline V CDR1 and CDR2: SQVTM, ANQGSEA. The V gene end was trimmed by 4 bases and the J gene end by 9 bases; junction bases not matched to a gene: 5. CDR3 bases: TGCAGCGTTGGGTGGACAGGGGGCGGTGAGCAGTTCTTC. Amino acids: CSVGWTGGGEQFF.

The rearrangement links TRBV11-3 to TRBJ2-3; a weak D match, TRBD2 (5 bases). The germline CDR1 and CDR2 sequences are SGHNT and YENEEA. The V end was cut by 5 bases, the J end by 0 bases, with 15 bases between. The CDR3 is 16 amino acids. In nucleotides, the CDR3 is TGTGCCAGCAGCCACAAGAGAGGGCTAAGCACAGATACGCAGTATTTT. Residues: CASSHKRGLSTDTQYF.

This clonotype was counted a few times. The chain joins TRBV6-1 to TRBJ1-1; no firm D call. Germline V lookup: CDR1 MNHNS, CDR2 SASEGT. The ends were cut back, 1 base at V and 10 bases at J, with 16 bases in the middle. The CDR3 consists of 14 residues. CDR3 residues: CASSEEHLGSGAFF. CDR3 sequence (DNA): TGTGCCAGCAGTGAAGAACACCTCGGGTCAGGAGCTTTCTTT.

In this sample, this clonotype turned up a few times. V gene TRBV5-4 combines with J gene TRBJ2-3; 8 positions match TRBD2. Germline V gene data show CDR1 as SGHNT and CDR2 as YYREEE (reference sequence). The CDR3 length is 16 residues. After removal of 2 bases from V and 3 bases from J, the junction contained 8 bases not matched to a gene. The CDR3 loop reads CASSFAGLVRTDTQYF. The DNA for the CDR3 is TGTGCCAGCAGCTTTGCGGGACTAGTCAGGACAGATACGCAGTATTTT.

This clonotype was recorded a few times. The CDR3 DNA reads as TGTGCCAGCAGCCAAGATGATGGCGGGGTAGAGACCCAGTTCTTC. Translated, it gives CASSQDDGGVETQFF. V is TRBV3-1 and J is TRBJ2-5; tentatively, D is TRBD2 (6 bases). The J call could be wrong; TRBJ2-1 is a better fit for the DNA end. This CDR3 is built from 15 residues. Germline V gene sequence: CDR1 LGHDT, CDR2 YNNKEL (reference sequence).

Ten or more counts support this clonotype. For the CDR3, the DNA is TGTGCCAGCAGTTTAGCGCAAGGTCACTCCTGGGAAGAGACCCAGTACTTC. This encodes CASSLAQGHSWEETQYF. The rearrangement links TRBV12-3 or TRBV12-4 to TRBJ2-5; D is uncertain. The V gene lost 0 bases and the J gene lost 3 bases, with 17 bases spanning the gap. This CDR3 has 17 amino acids.

The rearrangement links TRBV7-9 to TRBJ2-3; either TRBD1 or TRBD2 may supply D (5 bases each). V was shortened by 0 bases and J by 1 base, with 11 bases between the two germline ends. Germline loops: CDR1 SEHNR, CDR2 FQNEAQ (reference sequence). The CDR3 spans 16 residues. The DNA of the CDR3 is TGTGCCAGCAGCTTAGCCGTGGGGGAGCGCACAGATACGCAGTATTTT. Protein product: CASSLAVGERTDTQYF.

This clonotype was counted ten times or more. The rearrangement links TRBV7-8 to TRBJ2-1, with TRBD2 matching 9 bases. CDR1 and CDR2 from the germline V gene are SGHVS and FQNEAQ. The V and J ends lost 5 bases and 8 bases, in that order; junction bases with no gene match: 10. The CDR3 is made up of 15 amino acids. The CDR3: CASSEGLAQGYEQFF. DNA of the CDR3: TGTGCCAGCAGCGAGGGACTAGCTCAGGGGTATGAGCAGTTCTTC.

V gene TRBV2 combines with J gene TRBJ1-1; 10 nucleotides align to TRBD1. The germline V gene encodes CDR1 SNHLY and CDR2 FYNNEI. The junction had 8 bases not matched to a gene; V was cut back by 9 bases and J by 4 bases. The CDR3 has 14 residues. DNA of the CDR3: TGTGCCAGGAGGCCGGGACAGGGGATCACTGAAGCTTTCTTT. Protein: CARRPGQGITEAFF.

V gene TRBV12-3 or TRBV12-4 combines with J gene TRBJ1-2; 9 bases are shared with TRBD1. After removal of 3 bases from V and 4 bases from J, the junction contained 9 bases not matched to a gene. The CDR3 consists of 16 residues. The DNA of the CDR3 is TGTGCCAGCAGTTTCCTACAGGGGGCGGGACTCTATGGCTACACCTTC. It yields the protein CASSFLQGAGLYGYTF.

This clonotype was observed a handful of times. CDR3 residues: CASSVGVGYTF. The CDR3, as DNA: TGTGCCAGCAGTGTGGGAGTTGGCTACACCTTC. The gene calls are TRBV25-1 and TRBJ1-2; D unclear. The germline V gene encodes CDR1 MGHDK and CDR2 SYGVNS. This CDR3 comprises 11 residues. V lost 4 bases to trimming and J lost 7 bases, with 7 bases between them.

The chain's CDR3 is CASSRGFRQETQYF. CDR3 coding DNA: TGTGCCAGCAGTCGGGGCTTCAGGCAAGAGACCCAGTACTTC. The rearrangement uses TRBV28 and TRBJ2-5; D could derive from TRBD1 or TRBD2 (5 bases each). Germline V gene data show CDR1 as MDHEN and CDR2 as SYDVKM. Trimming took off 5 bases at V and 2 bases at J, with 12 bases between the two ends. The CDR3 has 14 amino acids.

This chain joins TRBV27 and TRBJ2-3; D uncertain. The germline V gene encodes CDR1 MNHEY and CDR2 SMNVEV (reference sequence). V was shortened by 6 bases and J by 6 bases, with 13 bases between the two germline ends. This CDR3 spans 13 amino acids. The CDR3 region has the DNA TGTGCCAGCAGCTATTCCTGGCGGGATACGCAGTATTTT. This codes for CASSYSWRDTQYF.

V gene TRBV6-6 combines with J gene TRBJ2-1, with D hard to call. Germline CDR1 MNHNY, CDR2 SVGAGI (reference sequence). The CDR3 has 10 amino acids. Deletions cut 8 bases from V and 10 bases from J, with 9 bases between. CDR3 residues: CASWFGEQFF. In DNA, the CDR3 is TGTGCCAGCTGGTTTGGCGAGCAGTTCTTC.

In this sample, this clonotype turned up a few times. V gene TRBV29-1 combines with J gene TRBJ2-5; possible D gene TRBD1, 6 bases. Germline CDR1 is SQVTM and CDR2 is ANQGSEA. This CDR3 comprises 16 residues. The V and J ends lost 0 bases and 1 base respectively, with 15 bases between them. In DNA, the CDR3 is TGCAGCGTTGAAGATCAGGGGTGGGGTCCCCAAGAGACCCAGTACTTC. Amino acids: CSVEDQGWGPQETQYF.

This clonotype has ten or more counts. The chain couples TRBV4-3 to TRBJ2-1; D gene ambiguous. Germline V gene lookup returns CDR1 LGHNA and CDR2 YSLEER. V was pared by 4 bases and J by 0 bases, with 7 bases between. CDR3 length: 14 amino acids. In DNA form, the CDR3 reads TGCGCCAGCAGCCCCGATAGCTCCTACAATGAGCAGTTCTTC. It is translated as CASSPDSSYNEQFF.

This chain uses TRBV21-1 with TRBJ2-1; TRBD2, the table's D call, lacks a check against the DNA. TRBV21-1 is a known pseudogene. The CDR3 loop spans 14 amino acids. CDR3 residues: CASVRGRAGVEQFF. The CDR3 DNA follows: TGTGCCAGCGTTCGAGGGAGGGCAGGGGTTGAGCAGTTCTTC.

The genes are TRBV4-1 and TRBJ2-5; no clear D gene. V lost 2 bases, J lost 2 bases, and 12 bases lay in between. The germline V gene has CDR1 MGHRA and CDR2 YSYEKL. CDR3 length: 15 residues. The CDR3 region is CASSQILRAQETQYF. The CDR3 DNA follows: TGCGCCAGCAGCCAAATCCTGCGAGCGCAAGAGACCCAGTACTTC.

This clonotype was observed a few times. This rearrangement joins TRBV29-1 to TRBJ2-7; TRBD2 might be the D (6 bases). This CDR3 comprises 14 residues. Trimming left V 6 bases short and J 0 bases short, with 15 bases between. In germline, CDR1 is SQVTM, CDR2 ANQGSEA. The CDR3 DNA sequence: TGCAGCGTCGAAACTGTAGCGGACTCCTACGAGCAGTACTTC. Translating it yields CSVETVADSYEQYF.

This rearrangement joins TRBV7-9 to TRBJ2-7; D remains ambiguous. Germline CDR1 is SEHNR and CDR2 is FQNEAQ (reference sequence). This CDR3 spans 12 amino acids. V lost 3 bases and J lost 5, with 8 bases in between. This chain's CDR3 is CASSFHPDEQYF. For the CDR3, the DNA is TGTGCCAGCAGCTTTCACCCGGACGAGCAGTACTTC.

CDR3 nucleotides: TGTGCCAGCAGCCCACTTGGGGCTTTCTTT. Protein: CASSPLGAFF. J is TRBJ1-1 and V is TRBV11-2, with D unclear. Trimming left V 5 bases short and J 11 bases short, with 9 bases between. This CDR3 region has 10 residues. Germline CDR1 and CDR2: SGHAT and FQNNGV.